These T cell receptor beta chains were read from a single sample in a study of Graves' ophthalmopathy and Graves' hyperthyroidism. One entry per CDR3 protein results from TCRdb running MiXCR on the multiplex PCR reads. The table has around 1.1 million distinct CDR3 sequences, less than 45% seen once; the top ten hold around 10%. Sample: peripheral blood or thyroid tissue (not recorded which). The source of these receptors is an adult man with Graves' hyperthyroidism. Both conserved end residues are part of each CDR3. D genes are given only for firm matches. Clone size is stated in some rows and not others, as once, few, many or a class when expanded.

D: TRBD2
V: TRBV29-1
size: once
J: TRBJ2-3
CDR3: CSVGAGEFGTDTQYF
DNA: TGCAGCGTTGGTGCGGGAGAATTCGGGACAGATACGCAGTATTTT

D: NA
V: TRBV9
size: NA
J: TRBJ1-2
CDR3: CASSVVGSGNTF
DNA: NA

D: NA
V: TRBV5-8
size: many
J: TRBJ1-1
CDR3: CASSSRPWTEAFF
DNA: TGTGCCAGCAGCTCCCGTCCATGGACTGAAGCTTTCTTT

D: TRBD1
V: TRBV7-2
size: many
J: TRBJ1-1
CDR3: CASRPGGSGTEAFF
DNA: TGTGCCAGCAGACCAGGGGGCTCGGGCACTGAAGCTTTCTTT

D: TRBD1
V: TRBV7-9
size: many
J: TRBJ1-6
CDR3: CASSSPTGGGSPLHF
DNA: TGTGCCAGCAGCTCCCCGACAGGGGGTGGTTCACCCCTCCACTTT

D: NA
V: TRBV4-1
size: few
J: TRBJ2-5
CDR3: CASSQTLSRGEETQYF
DNA: TGCGCCAGCAGCCAAACACTGTCCAGGGGTGAAGAGACCCAGTACTTC

D: NA
V: TRBV5-1
size: once
J: TRBJ2-5
CDR3: CASSPTPTGLGQPQYF
DNA: TGCGCCAGCAGCCCCACCCCGACAGGTTTGGGGCAGCCCCAGTACTTC

D: NA
V: TRBV29-1
size: many
J: TRBJ2-5
CDR3: CSVTGTQYF
DNA: TGCAGTGTGACAGGGACCCAGTACTTC

D: TRBD1
V: TRBV15
size: NA
J: TRBJ2-6
CDR3: CATSRVGQGANVLTF
DNA: TGTGCCACCAGCAGGGTGGGACAGGGGGCCAACGTCCTGACTTTC

D: NA
V: TRBV25-1
size: NA
J: TRBJ1-5
CDR3: CAKEFSGQPQHF
DNA: TGTGCTAAGGAGTTTTCGGGTCAGCCCCAGCATTTT

D: NA
V: TRBV7-6
size: NA
J: TRBJ1-6
CDR3: CASSSSQGGSPLHF
DNA: TGTGCCAGCAGCTCCTCGCAGGGTGGTTCACCCCTCCACTTT

D: TRBD2
V: TRBV7-9
size: NA
J: TRBJ2-5
CDR3: CASSRVGLAEAQYF
DNA: TGCGCCAGCAGCCGAGTGGGACTAGCCGAGGCCCAGTACTTC

D: NA
V: TRBV9
size: NA
J: TRBJ1-1
CDR3: CASSGTGTLNTEAFF
DNA: TGTGCCAGCAGCGGGACCGGGACACTGAACACTGAAGCTTTCTTT

D: NA
V: TRBV9
size: once
J: TRBJ2-7
CDR3: CASSSPDRSSYEQYF
DNA: TGTGCCAGCAGCTCCCCCGACAGGAGCTCCTACGAGCAGTACTTC

D: NA
V: TRBV2
size: many
J: TRBJ1-2
CDR3: CASSTFTGAYYGYTF
DNA: TGTGCCAGCTCAACCTTTACCGGGGCATACTATGGCTACACCTTC

D: NA
V: TRBV12-3/TRBV12-4
size: many
J: TRBJ1-2
CDR3: CASSQAGRGESGYTF
DNA: TGTGCCAGCAGCCAGGCTGGTAGGGGTGAGAGTGGCTACACCTTC

D: NA
V: TRBV7-9
size: NA
J: TRBJ1-2
CDR3: CASSVSGTHNYGYTF
DNA: TGTGCCAGCAGCGTTTCCGGGACACATAACTATGGCTACACCTTC

D: NA
V: TRBV6-5
size: NA
J: TRBJ1-1
CDR3: CASSQRDPGGTEAFF
DNA: TGTGCCAGCAGCCAACGGGACCCGGGGGGGACTGAAGCTTTCTTT